Listed below are T cell receptor beta chains from one sample, sequenced in a study of T cells in Graves' hyperthyroidism and ophthalmopathy. A single record per CDR3 protein comes from TCRdb applying MiXCR to the multiplex PCR reads. The table shows about 420,000 distinct CDR3 sequences, with around 15% occurring only once. Sequencing was carried out using blood. These receptor sequences come from a woman between 18 and 30 years old with Graves' hyperthyroidism. The CDR3 runs from the conserved cysteine through the conserved F or W. Fields, in order: clone size, J gene, V gene, D gene, CDR3 DNA, CDR3 protein. D genes are given only for firm matches. For some rows the clone size is stated as once, few or many, or as a class when expanded; others skip it.

.	TRBJ1-2	TRBV5-6	.	TGTGCCAGCAGCTCGATGGACGGAGCAATATACTATGGCTACACCTTC	CASSSMDGAIYYGYTF
many	TRBJ2-3	TRBV6-1	TRBD2	TGTGCCAGCAGACCCTTTAGCGGGAAGGCGGGCACAGATACGCAGTATTTT	CASRPFSGKAGTDTQYF
.	TRBJ2-1	TRBV7-2	TRBD1	TGTGCCAGCAGCCAGTACGGACAGGGGGTTAATGAGCAGTTCTTC	CASSQYGQGVNEQFF
few	TRBJ1-1	TRBV19	TRBD1	TGTGCCAGTAGTATAGGGCAGGGGGCGGCACCTGAAGCTTTCTTT	CASSIGQGAAPEAFF
few	TRBJ1-1	TRBV9	.	TGTGCCAGCAGCGTAGCCAGTATGAACACTGAAGCTTTCTTT	CASSVASMNTEAFF
many	TRBJ1-3	TRBV12-3/TRBV12-4	TRBD1	TGTGCCAGCAGACTACAGGGGGCTCAAGGAAACACCATATATTTT	CASRLQGAQGNTIYF
many	TRBJ1-5	TRBV30	TRBD1	TGTGCCTGGAGTGGGACAGGTCGGGATCAGCCCCAGCATTTT	CAWSGTGRDQPQHF
few	TRBJ2-7	TRBV12-3/TRBV12-4	.	TGTGCCAGCAGTTACCCGGGCACAGCCTACAAGCAGTACTTC	CASSYPGTAYKQYF
many	TRBJ2-7	TRBV6-2/TRBV6-3	TRBD1	TGTGCCAGCAGTTACTCGGGACAGATGATCTACGAGCAGTACTTC	CASSYSGQMIYEQYF
many	TRBJ2-5	TRBV30	TRBD2	TGTGCCTGGAGTGGGACTAGCGGGAACCAAGAGACCCAGTACTTC	CAWSGTSGNQETQYF
many	TRBJ1-2	TRBV20-1	.	TGCAGTGGCCGGCGGGACGGAGGTAACTATGGCTACACCTTC	CSGRRDGGNYGYTF
many	TRBJ1-5	TRBV2	.	TGTGCCAGCAGTCCGGGCTACAGGAGCAATCAGCCCCAGCATTTT	CASSPGYRSNQPQHF
.	TRBJ2-3	TRBV19	.	TGTGCCAGTAGAATTCTGGCGGAGTCCACAGATACGCAGTATTTT	CASRILAESTDTQYF
many	TRBJ2-5	TRBV4-2	TRBD2	TGTGCCAGCAGCCCCTGGGGGGGACGGGAGACCCAGTACTTC	CASSPWGGRETQYF
once	TRBJ2-7	TRBV6-1	.	TGTGCCAGCAGTACCGGGCCTCCTAGCTCCTACGAGCAGTACTTC	CASSTGPPSSYEQYF
.	TRBJ1-2	TRBV7-9	.	TGTGCCAGCAGCTTAGTAGGGGCAGCTTCCTCCTATGGCTACACCTTC	CASSLVGAASSYGYTF
many	TRBJ2-3	TRBV28	TRBD2	TGTGCCAGCAGACGGACTAGCGGGCGGGGAGATACGCAGTATTTT	CASRRTSGRGDTQYF
many	TRBJ1-2	TRBV6-1	.	TGTGCCAGCAGGGAATCCGGGACACTTTATGGCTACACCTTC	CASRESGTLYGYTF
few	TRBJ2-3	TRBV6-1	TRBD1	TGTGCCAGCAGTGAAGTCCCAGGGGGACAGCCAGATACGCAGTATTTT	CASSEVPGGQPDTQYF
many	TRBJ2-7	TRBV28	.	TGTGCCAGCAGTTACCGGGACTCCTCCTACGAGCAGTACTTC	CASSYRDSSYEQYF
few	TRBJ2-1	TRBV9	.	TGTGCCAGCAGCGAGGAGGACGGGAGAGTCTACAATGAGCAGTTCTTC	CASSEEDGRVYNEQFF
many	TRBJ2-1	TRBV6-1	TRBD1	TGTGCCAGCAGTCCCCTCAGGGGGCTTGGGTACAATGAGCAGTTCTTC	CASSPLRGLGYNEQFF
many	TRBJ2-1	TRBV12-3/TRBV12-4	TRBD2	TGTGCCAGCAGCCGTCTAGTACTAGCGGGTAACAATGAGCAGTTCTTC	CASSRLVLAGNNEQFF
many	TRBJ2-7	TRBV7-9	TRBD1	TGTGCCAGCAGCTTCGGACAGGGTTACGAGCAGTACTTC	CASSFGQGYEQYF
.	TRBJ2-4	TRBV19	.	TGTGCCAGTAGTAGGAGCCTGCAAAACATTCAGTACTTC	CASSRSLQNIQYF
many	TRBJ2-1	TRBV6-6	.	TGTGCCAGCAGTTACCCCGACAAAAACAATGAGCAGTTCTTC	CASSYPDKNNEQFF
many	TRBJ2-3	TRBV2	.	TGTGCCCCGTGGGGAGTCAGCACAGATACGCAGTATTTT	CAPWGVSTDTQYF
.	TRBJ2-5	TRBV5-1	TRBD2	TGCGCCAGCAGCTTGAAGCTAGCGGGAGGGTTTCGTGTGGAGACCCAGTACTTC	CASSLKLAGGFRVETQYF
many	TRBJ2-7	TRBV6-5	.	TGTGCCAGCAGTTACTCCCCCGGGAGTACGTACGAGCAGTACTTC	CASSYSPGSTYEQYF
many	TRBJ1-1	TRBV28	TRBD1	TGTGCCAGCAGTTTACAGGGGGCGATAACTGAAGCTTTCTTT	CASSLQGAITEAFF
.	TRBJ2-1	TRBV7-2	TRBD2	TGTGCCAGCAGCTTATTGACCGGGACTAGACATGAGCAGTTCTTC	CASSLLTGTRHEQFF
many	TRBJ1-1	TRBV12-3/TRBV12-4	.	TGTGCCAGCAGTATATACACTGAAGCTTTCTTT	CASSIYTEAFF
many	TRBJ2-1	TRBV11-2	.	TGTGCCAGCAGCTTATCTTCGCGGGCCTACTACAATGAGCAGTTCTTC	CASSLSSRAYYNEQFF
many	TRBJ2-7	TRBV6-5	.	TGTGCCAGCAGTTACGGCGGGACAACCTACGAGCAGTACTTC	CASSYGGTTYEQYF
many	TRBJ2-2	TRBV29-1	TRBD2	TGCAGCGTTGGAATCGCGGGGGGCGAGACCGGGGAGCTGTTTTTT	CSVGIAGGETGELFF
many	TRBJ1-2	TRBV2	TRBD1	TGTGCCAGCAGTGAGACAGGGGACTATGGCTACACCTTC	CASSETGDYGYTF
few	TRBJ2-1	TRBV20-1	TRBD2	TGCAGTGCTAGTAAGCTAGCGGGAGGGCCCGACAATGAGCAGTTCTTC	CSASKLAGGPDNEQFF
many	TRBJ1-1	TRBV11-2	.	TGTGCCAGCAGCTTTGGTAACCGGGGGCTGTACACTGAAGCTTTCTTT	CASSFGNRGLYTEAFF
.	TRBJ1-5	TRBV5-6	.	TGTGCCAGCAGCTTGAAAAGGATCGGTAGCAATCAGCCCCAGCATTTT	CASSLKRIGSNQPQHF
few	TRBJ1-1	TRBV5-1	.	TGCACCAGCAGCTTGGTACAGCGGACTGAAGCTTTCTTT	CTSSLVQRTEAFF
once	TRBJ1-6	TRBV7-6	.	TGTGCCAGCAGCTTAGAATCGGGACGGAGTAACTATAATTCACCCCTCCACTTT	CASSLESGRSNYNSPLHF
few	TRBJ2-1	TRBV7-9	TRBD2	TGTGCCAGCACCACCACGCGGCTAGCGGGAGAAAATCCCTACAATGAGCAGTTCTTC	CASTTTRLAGENPYNEQFF
many	TRBJ2-5	TRBV28	TRBD2	TGTGCCAGCAGATACCAAAGCGGGAGAGGAGGGACCCAGTACTTC	CASRYQSGRGGTQYF